These 23 T cell receptor beta chains originate from one sample sequenced in a study of cytomegalovirus exposure and HLA in healthy donors. In the PCR, 60 Vbeta and 13 Jbeta primers were used. Method: immunoSEQ multiplex PCR; TCRdb's copy keeps in-frame clones and lacks some. The repertoire holds approximately 240,000 clones, with 77% as singletons. The specimen was PBMCs. The receptors originated from a woman aged 55-69 years in good health and CMV-seropositive.

The chain has TRBV5-8 and TRBJ2-3; 13 bases align to TRBD2. There are 16 residues in the CDR3. J was trimmed by 6 bases and V by 3 bases; bases with no gene match: 7. Looked up from germline, CDR1 is SGHTS and CDR2 is YDEGEE. CDR3 region: CASSWAGTSGIDTQYF. The CDR3 DNA reads TGTGCCAGCAGCTGGGCCGGGACTAGCGGGATTGATACGCAGTATTTT.

The gene calls are TRBV29-1 and TRBJ1-1, with a tentative D call TRBD1 (6 bases). Germline V gene data show CDR1 as SQVTM and CDR2 as ANQGSEA. The germline V and J ends were trimmed by 6 bases and 0 bases, with 11 bases remaining between them. There are 13 residues in the CDR3. CDR3 residues: CSVRGRLNTEAFF. DNA of the CDR3: TGCAGCGTCAGGGGACGGTTGAACACTGAAGCTTTCTTT.

CDR3 in DNA: TGTGCCAGCTCGGTAGCGGAGTACAATGAGCAGTTCTTC. As protein: CASSVAEYNEQFF. The chain is built from TRBV18 and TRBJ2-1; possibly TRBD2 for D (6 bases). Trimming took 6 bases from V and 4 from J, leaving 10 bases between them. Germline V CDR1 and CDR2: KGHSH, LQKENI. The CDR3 runs to 13 residues. Using reference TRBV18 and TRBJ2-1 for the parts outside the CDR3, the full variable domain is NAGVMQNPRHLVRRRGQEARLRCSPMKGHSHVYWYRQLPEEGLKFMVYLQKENIIDESGMPKERFSAEFPKEGPSILRIQQVVRGDSAAYFCASSVAEYNEQFFGPGTRLTVL.

The chain uses TRBV7-3 and TRBJ2-7, with TRBD2 identical over 10 bases. Germline-derived CDR1 and CDR2 are SGHTA and FQGTGA. CDR3 length equals 17 residues. Trimming removed 1 base from V and 5 bases from J; junction bases left unmatched: 11. The CDR3, as DNA: TGTGCCAGCAGCTTAATACCCGCTAGCGGGGGAAGCAACGAGCAGTACTTC. Its protein product is CASSLIPASGGSNEQYF.

The chain has TRBV23-1 and TRBJ1-2; D not resolved. TRBV23-1 is known as an ORF, though its function is uncertain. The CDR3 length is 15 residues. The germline V and J ends were trimmed by 2 bases and 0 bases, with 10 bases remaining between them. The CDR3 reads CASSQEHISNYGYTF. The CDR3 DNA reads TGCGCCAGCAGTCAAGAACACATATCTAACTATGGCTACACCTTC.

Concerning this clone itself: A junction boundary mismatches the germline segment, possibly from a read error. V is TRBV13 and J is TRBJ1-1, with TRBD1 matching over 11 bases. The length of the CDR3 is 15 residues. Germline lookup yields CDR1 PRHDT and CDR2 FYEKMQ (reference sequence). The CDR3 nucleotides are TGTGCCAGCAGCCTAGGACAGGGGGCGAACACTGAAGCTTTCTTT. Translated: CASSLGQGANTEAFF.

The rearrangement joins TRBV6-5 to TRBJ1-6; 8 bases align to TRBD1. The CDR3 runs 16 residues. V shed 4 bases and J 0 bases; nucleotides not matched to a gene: 2. From germline, CDR1 is MNHEY and CDR2 SVGAGI. The CDR3 DNA is TGTGCCAGCAGTTTAGGACAGGGCTCCTATAATTCACCCCTCCACTTT. Translation gives CASSLGQGSYNSPLHF.

The genes are TRBV9 and TRBJ1-6; D perhaps matches TRBD1 (6 bases). V shed 6 bases and J shed 5 bases, with 6 bases lying between them. Germline V gene sequence: CDR1 SGDLS, CDR2 YYNGEE. CDR3 size: 12 residues. The CDR3 reads CASNRDNSPLHF. CDR3 in DNA: TGTGCCAGCAACAGGGATAATTCACCCCTCCACTTT. The whole variable domain, filled in from reference TRBV9 and TRBJ1-6, reads DSGVTQTPKHLITATGQRVTLRCSPRSGDLSVYWYQQSLDQGLQFLIQYYNGEERAKGNILERFSAQQFPDLHSELNLSSLELGDSALYFCASNRDNSPLHFGNGTRLTVT.

V usage is TRBV7-3 and J usage is TRBJ1-1, with 10 positions matching TRBD1. CDR3 length: 14 residues. In germline, CDR1 is SGHTA, CDR2 FQGTGA. Trimming removed 6 bases from V and 6 bases from J; junction bases left unmatched: 7. The CDR3 coding sequence is TGTGCCAGCAGACAGACAGGGGGCGGCGCTGAAGCTTTCTTT. It specifies CASRQTGGGAEAFF.

This chain joins TRBV30 and TRBJ1-4; 7 positions agree with TRBD1. Trimming at V came to 5 bases and at J to 2 bases, leaving 2 bases not matched to a gene. The length of the CDR3 is 13 residues. CDR1 is GTSNPN, CDR2 SVGIG, per germline (reference sequence). CDR3 sequence (DNA): TGTGCCTGGGGACAGGAGACTAATGAAAAACTGTTTTTT. It is translated as CAWGQETNEKLFF.

The J gene is TRBJ2-7, the V gene TRBV7-2; the match to TRBD2 covers 7 bases. The CDR3 runs to 14 residues. The V gene's germline CDR1 is SGHTA and CDR2 FQGNSA. Trimming took 5 bases from V and 0 from J; bases not matched to a gene: 4. The CDR3 nucleotides are TGTGCCAGCAGCCCCAGACTAGCCTCCTACGAGCAGTACTTC. Amino acids: CASSPRLASYEQYF.

In DNA, the CDR3 is TGCGCCAGCGGTGAGGAGACCCAGTACTTC. It specifies CASGEETQYF. The chain recombines TRBV5-1 with TRBJ2-5; no definite D call. This CDR3 is 10 amino acids long. Trimming stripped 7 bases from V and 5 bases from J, with 6 bases between. Germline V CDR1 and CDR2: SGHRS, YFSETQ.

The chain carries TRBV10-3 and TRBJ1-1; 10 nucleotides match TRBD1. Germline CDR1 is ENHRY and CDR2 is SYGVKD. The CDR3 extends over 15 amino acids. The V gene end was trimmed by 6 bases and the J gene end by 4 bases; junction bases not matched to a gene: 8. The CDR3 here is CAISPRGQGSTEAFF. CDR3 nucleotides: TGTGCCATCAGCCCCCGGGGACAGGGGTCCACTGAAGCTTTCTTT.

The chain links TRBV4-2 to TRBJ2-1; TRBD2 matches at 8 bases. This CDR3 spans 17 amino acids. Trimming cost V 3 bases and J 4 bases; bases outside gene matches: 11. Germline CDR1 and CDR2: LGHNA and YNFKEQ. CDR3 region: CASSQNAGTRVYNEQFF. CDR3 bases: TGTGCCAGCAGCCAGAATGCCGGGACTAGGGTATACAATGAGCAGTTCTTC.

This clone has just a few counts. The chain carries TRBV10-3 and TRBJ2-7, with 8 bases lining up with TRBD1. CDR3 length equals 16 residues. V shed 4 bases and J 1 base; nucleotides not matched to a gene: 9. Germline CDR1 reads ENHRY; CDR2 reads SYGVKD. Written as DNA, the CDR3 is TGTGCCATCAGTGTCCAGGAGACAGGGGCTTCCTACGAGCAGTACTTC. Translation: CAISVQETGASYEQYF.

This clone has just a few counts. The gene calls are TRBV5-8 and TRBJ2-5; 8 bases are shared with TRBD1. The CDR3 sequence is 13 residues long. With V trimmed by 7 bases and J by 3 bases, 5 bases remained unmatched. CDR1 and CDR2 (germline): SGHTS, YDEGEE. CDR3 nucleotide sequence: TGTGCCAGCGCAGGGGGCAAGGAAGAGACCCAGTACTTC. Translating it yields CASAGGKEETQYF.

The chain recombines TRBV7-2 with TRBJ2-5, with 10 bases matching TRBD2. The DNA end is a closer match to TRBJ2-7, so the J assignment may be wrong. The CDR3 has 15 residues. Germline assignment: CDR1 SGHTA and CDR2 FQGNSA. For the CDR3, the DNA is TGTGCCAGCAGCCCCGAGCGGGGGGGCTCCTACGAGCAGTACTTC. Protein sequence: CASSPERGGSYEQYF.

Comment on this clone: The same CDR3 also results from other DNA sequences found in this sample. As DNA, the CDR3 is TGTGCCAGCAGCTTTGGACAGATGAACACTGAAGCTTTCTTT. It is translated as CASSFGQMNTEAFF. The chain joins TRBV7-8 to TRBJ1-1; D possibly corresponds to TRBD1 (6 bases). The CDR3 totals 14 residues. The V gene lost 3 bases and the J gene lost 0 bases, with 8 bases spanning the gap. Germline-derived CDR1 and CDR2 are SGHVS and FQNEAQ.

V and J are TRBV2 and TRBJ1-1; a weak D match, TRBD1 (6 bases). Germline CDR1 reads SNHLY; CDR2 reads FYNNEI. CDR3 length equals 13 residues. Trimming took 2 bases from V and 11 from J, leaving 15 bases between them. This CDR3 is CASSELRGILAFF. CDR3 bases: TGTGCCAGCAGTGAATTAAGGGGGATTTTGGCTTTCTTT.

This clone was counted between two and nine times. This chain connects TRBV18 to TRBJ1-5; tentative D call: TRBD1 (5 bases). This CDR3 contains 15 residues. Between the trimmed V and J ends, which lost 3 bases and 4 bases, there was a span of 13 bases. CDR1 KGHSH and CDR2 LQKENI come from the germline V gene. CDR3 sequence reads: CASSPFAGTNQPQHF. CDR3 DNA sequence: TGTGCCAGCTCACCTTTCGCGGGGACGAATCAGCCCCAGCATTTT.

This sequence joins TRBV15 and TRBJ2-3, with 13 bases fitting TRBD2. Germline lookup yields CDR1 LNHNV and CDR2 YYDKDF (reference sequence). V dropped 1 base and J dropped 4; count of bases not matched to a gene: 5. This CDR3 is built from 17 residues. This CDR3 reads CATSRVSTSGGADTQYF. The CDR3 region has the DNA TGTGCCACCAGCAGAGTTTCTACTAGCGGGGGGGCAGATACGCAGTATTTT.

This clone occurred a few times. The chain couples TRBV7-9 to TRBJ1-1, with 8 bases matching TRBD1. The CDR3 consists of 15 residues. The V segment lost 1 base and the J segment 4 bases; nucleotides outside the gene matches: 5. The germline gives CDR1 SEHNR, CDR2 FQNEAQ (reference sequence). Here the CDR3 DNA reads TGTGCCAGCAGCTTAGTTACAGGGGGGAGCACTGAAGCTTTCTTT. Protein: CASSLVTGGSTEAFF.

As DNA, the CDR3 is TGCGCCAGCAGCGGAAATAGCGGGGAAAACACCGGGGAGCTGTTTTTT. As protein: CASSGNSGENTGELFF. The chain combines TRBV5-1 with TRBJ2-2, with 8 bases lining up with TRBD2. Trimming removed 4 bases from V and 2 bases from J; junction bases left unmatched: 7. CDR3 length: 16 amino acids. Germline V gives CDR1 SGHRS, CDR2 YFSETQ.